The rows below give T cell receptor beta chains drawn from one sample of a study of cytomegalovirus exposure and HLA in healthy donors. TCRdb keeps only in-frame clones here, not all; method: immunoSEQ multiplex PCR. The profile covers under 200,000 clones, with roughly 79% appearing a single time and 2% to 2.5% taken by the ten largest. Specimen: PBMCs. These receptors were taken from a woman in her 30s in good health and CMV-seropositive. CDR3s include the opening cysteine and the closing phenylalanine or tryptophan. Each record gives: clone size, J gene, D gene, V gene, CDR3 DNA, CDR3 protein. The D gene is left open where the match is weak. Part of the rows lack a size; the others show once, few, many or a class for expanded clones.

.	TRBJ2-6	TRBD1	TRBV7-7	TGTGCCAGCAACTCGGGACAGGGGGCGCCATTAACTGGGGCCAACGTCCTGACTTTC	CASNSGQGAPLTGANVLTF
.	TRBJ2-3	TRBD2	TRBV4-3	TGCGCCAGCAGCGGAGCAGCGGGAGCCACAGATACGCAGTATTTT	CASSGAAGATDTQYF
.	TRBJ1-6	.	TRBV2	TGTGCCAGCAGCGCGGATCAATCACCCCTCCACTTT	CASSADQSPLHF
.	TRBJ1-2	.	TRBV19	TGTGCCAGTAGTATGCAGGCCTATGGCTACACCTTC	CASSMQAYGYTF
.	TRBJ1-2	TRBD1	TRBV7-2	TGTGCCAGCAGCTTAGGACGGGACAGGGGTAACTATGGCTACACCTTC	CASSLGRDRGNYGYTF
.	TRBJ1-5	.	TRBV10-3	TGTGCCATCAGTGAGGAGGGGGAACAGCCCCAGCATTTT	CAISEEGEQPQHF
.	TRBJ2-7	.	TRBV7-2	TGTGCCAGCAGCTTAGCGCTCGGCGGGGCGGGCTCCTACGAGCAGTACTTC	CASSLALGGAGSYEQYF
once	TRBJ1-1	.	TRBV30	TGTGCCTGGAGGACCGGGACACCGAACGGTGAAGCTTTCTTT	CAWRTGTPNGEAFF
.	TRBJ2-7	TRBD1	TRBV10-3	TGTGCCACTGTTCCGGGACAGGGTTACGAGCAGTACTTC	CATVPGQGYEQYF
.	TRBJ1-2	.	TRBV30	TGTGCCTGGAGGGACATCTCAGGTGGCTACACCTTC	CAWRDISGGYTF
.	TRBJ1-2	TRBD1	TRBV9	TGTGCCAGCAGCACCCGACAGGGGGCGGGCGGCTACACCTTC	CASSTRQGAGGYTF
.	TRBJ2-2	TRBD1	TRBV5-1	TGCGCCAGCAGCCCGGCAGGGGGCCGTGGCACCGGGGAGCTGTTTTTT	CASSPAGGRGTGELFF
.	TRBJ2-5	TRBD1	TRBV5-4	TGTGCCAGCAGCGCACCTCCGGGACAGGAGAGAGAGACCCAGTACTTC	CASSAPPGQERETQYF
.	TRBJ1-3	TRBD1	TRBV6-1	TGTGCCAGCAGTCGGACAGGGGAAGGAAACACCATATATTTT	CASSRTGEGNTIYF
.	TRBJ2-7	TRBD2	TRBV7-9	TGTGCCAGCAGCCACGCTAGCGGGTTGGGCCAAACCTACGAGCAGTACTTC	CASSHASGLGQTYEQYF
.	TRBJ1-6	.	TRBV6-4	TGTGCCAGCAGTGACTCACTGAATTCACCCCTCCACTTT	CASSDSLNSPLHF
.	TRBJ2-1	.	TRBV6-5	TGTGCCAGCAGTTACGGGGCCCCTAGTACCTACAATGAGCAGTTCTTC	CASSYGAPSTYNEQFF
few	TRBJ2-1	.	TRBV5-1	TGCGCCAGCAGCTTTGTGGGGGGGCACAACAATGAGCAGTTCTTC	CASSFVGGHNNEQFF
once	TRBJ1-4	.	TRBV2	TGTGCCAGCGGCTCCGGGGGGGGGAATGAAAAACTGTTTTTT	CASGSGGGNEKLFF
.	TRBJ2-3	TRBD1	TRBV9	TGTGCCAGCGGAGAGTGGACAGGGTATACGCAGTATTTT	CASGEWTGYTQYF
.	TRBJ1-2	TRBD1	TRBV6-5	TGTGCCAGCAGTTACTGGGGACAGGGGGAAGGCTACACCTTC	CASSYWGQGEGYTF
.	TRBJ2-7	TRBD1	TRBV9	TGTGCCAGCAGCCCAGGACAGGGCAGTGGCTACGAGCAGTACTTC	CASSPGQGSGYEQYF
.	TRBJ2-7	TRBD1	TRBV7-9	TGTGCCAGCAGCCCGGCGGGACAGGGACTATCCTACGAGCAGTACTTC	CASSPAGQGLSYEQYF
.	TRBJ1-4	TRBD1	TRBV25-1	TGTGCCAGTTTCGGACAGGGGATCACAGGCACTAATGAAAAACTGTTTTTT	CASFGQGITGTNEKLFF
.	TRBJ1-6	TRBD1	TRBV5-6	TGTGCCAGCAGCCCGAGCCCTGGACAGGGTACGCTTGCACCCCTCCACTTT	CASSPSPGQGTLAPLHF
few	TRBJ2-5	.	TRBV2	TGTGCCAGCTCAGAGGTCCAAGAGACCCAGTACTTC	CASSEVQETQYF
few	TRBJ2-5	TRBD2	TRBV7-2	TGTGCCAGCAGCTTTGCTCTAGCGGAAAGGTACGAGACCCAGTACTTC	CASSFALAERYETQYF
.	TRBJ1-1	TRBD1	TRBV4-3	TGCGCCAGCAGCCAAGATCACAGGGGGGACACTGAAGCTTTCTTT	CASSQDHRGDTEAFF
.	TRBJ1-1	.	TRBV18	TGTGCCAGCTCACCATACCAGGTTTCTGGGGGGACTGAAGCTTTCTTT	CASSPYQVSGGTEAFF
.	TRBJ2-3	.	TRBV5-1	TGCGCCAGCAGCTTGACGGGGACTAGCACAGATACGCAGTATTTT	CASSLTGTSTDTQYF
.	TRBJ1-5	.	TRBV6-5	TGTGCCAGCAGTCGGTCTGCCAATCGGCCCCAGCATTTT	CASSRSANRPQHF
.	TRBJ1-2	TRBD1	TRBV6-5	TGTGCCAGCAGAAAAGGACAGGGGGCGTGGGGCTACACCTTC	CASRKGQGAWGYTF
.	TRBJ1-1	.	TRBV9	TGTGCCAGCAGTTTTACGGGGGAAACGACTGAAGCTTTCTTT	CASSFTGETTEAFF
.	TRBJ1-2	.	TRBV6-6	TGTGCCAGCAGTCCGCGGGCAGAAGTTAGCTATGGCTACACCTTC	CASSPRAEVSYGYTF
.	TRBJ1-4	TRBD1	TRBV5-5	TGTGCCAGCAGCTTGTTAGGGGGCGCAACTAATGAAAAACTGTTTTTT	CASSLLGGATNEKLFF
.	TRBJ2-2	TRBD2	TRBV6-5	TGTGCCAGCAGTTACTCGAGCGGGAGTGGCACCGGGGAGCTGTTTTTT	CASSYSSGSGTGELFF
.	TRBJ1-2	TRBD1	TRBV29-1	TGCAGCGTTGAGGTTGTGGGACAGGGGTTATCTAACTATGGCTACACCTTC	CSVEVVGQGLSNYGYTF
.	TRBJ2-4	.	TRBV6-1	TGTGCCAGCAGTGAATCAGGTTATGGGAAAAACATTCAGTACTTC	CASSESGYGKNIQYF
.	TRBJ1-5	.	TRBV7-2	TGTGCCAGCAGCCCAGGACAAAGGCAGCCCCAGCATTTT	CASSPGQRQPQHF
.	TRBJ2-5	TRBD2	TRBV10-3	TGTGCCATCAGTGAAACATTAGCGGGGGTCCCCGAACAAGAGACCCAGTACTTC	CAISETLAGVPEQETQYF
.	TRBJ1-1	TRBD1	TRBV19	TGTGCCAGTAGTACAGCCGGGACAGGGTATTTGAACACTGAAGCTTTCTTT	CASSTAGTGYLNTEAFF
.	TRBJ2-2	.	TRBV5-1	TGCGCCAGCAGCTTGCTAGACCCGAACACCGGGGAGCTGTTTTTT	CASSLLDPNTGELFF
.	TRBJ1-1	.	TRBV2	TGTGCCATCCACCCTACTAGGGAAAGAAACACTGAAGCTTTCTTT	CAIHPTRERNTEAFF
.	TRBJ2-1	TRBD2	TRBV7-9	TGTGCCAGCAGCTTGGGGGATAGCGGGGGCCGCAATGAGCAGTTCTTC	CASSLGDSGGRNEQFF
.	TRBJ2-5	.	TRBV5-4	TGTGCCAGCAGCTTGGGAGGTCGGCAAGAGACCCAGTACTTC	CASSLGGRQETQYF
.	TRBJ1-4	.	TRBV5-8	TGTGCCAGCAGCTTGTTCCGTGAAAAACTGTTTTTT	CASSLFREKLFF
.	TRBJ2-7	.	TRBV6-6	TGTGCCAGCAGTTACTCTCGGGGTTACGAGCAGTACTTC	CASSYSRGYEQYF
.	TRBJ1-2	.	TRBV30	TGTGCCTGGAGTGCAGGAAACTATGGCTACACCTTC	CAWSAGNYGYTF
.	TRBJ2-5	.	TRBV6-1	TGTGCCAGCGCAGCAGGGCCCGATCAAGAGACCCAGTACTTC	CASAAGPDQETQYF
.	TRBJ1-1	.	TRBV7-2	TGTGCCAGCAGCTATACAGGGACTGAAGCTTTCTTT	CASSYTGTEAFF
.	TRBJ1-2	TRBD1	TRBV4-3	TGCGCCAGCAGAGAAGACAGGGGTAACTATGGCTACACCTTC	CASREDRGNYGYTF
.	TRBJ2-1	TRBD2	TRBV4-1	TGCGCCAGCAGCCTTCGTTTTCCTAGCGGGGGCGGGGGGAATGAGCAGTTCTTC	CASSLRFPSGGGGNEQFF
.	TRBJ1-2	.	TRBV4-1	TGCGCCAGCAGCCAAGTAGGGCAGGGCTATGGCTACACCTTC	CASSQVGQGYGYTF